This T cell receptor (beta chain) was sequenced during a study of cytomegalovirus exposure and HLA in healthy donors. Study overall: Sequencing of roughly 180 million T cells in an earlier analysis found approximately 120 million unique TCR beta sequences.

Comments on this clone: The antigen is not known.

Study-wide findings and caveats: The study labeled 164 TCR beta chains cytomegalovirus-associated.

CDR1 is KGHSH, CDR2 LQKENI, per germline. J lost 1 base, V lost 3 bases, and 6 bases had no gene match. The CDR3 consists of 16 residues. 13 Jbeta primers and 60 Vbeta primers were used for the PCR. Profiled with immunoSEQ multiplex PCR; TCRdb holds only in-frame clones, not every one. Of approximately 120,000 clones in the sample, 80% were seen once. The sequence was collected from a female donor in good health and CMV-seronegative. This chain uses TRBV18 with TRBJ1-3; TRBD1 matches 7 bases. The sequencing sample was made of PBMCs. CDR3: CASSPRTGRSGNTIYF. The CDR3 DNA sequence: TGTGCCAGCTCACCTCGGACAGGACGTTCTGGAAACACCATATATTTT.